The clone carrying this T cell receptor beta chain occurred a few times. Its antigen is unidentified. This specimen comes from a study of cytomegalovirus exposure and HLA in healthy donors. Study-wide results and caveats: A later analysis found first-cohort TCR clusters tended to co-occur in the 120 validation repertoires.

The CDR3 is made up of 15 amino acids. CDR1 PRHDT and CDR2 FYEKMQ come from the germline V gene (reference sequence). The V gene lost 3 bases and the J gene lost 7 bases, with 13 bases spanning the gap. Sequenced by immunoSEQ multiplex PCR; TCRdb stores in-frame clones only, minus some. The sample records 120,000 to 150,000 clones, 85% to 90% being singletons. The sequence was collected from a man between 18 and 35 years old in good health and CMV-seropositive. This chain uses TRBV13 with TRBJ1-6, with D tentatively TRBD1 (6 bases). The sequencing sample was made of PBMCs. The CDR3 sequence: CASSFGNRENSPLHF. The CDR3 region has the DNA TGTGCCAGCAGCTTTGGTAACAGGGAAAATTCACCCCTCCACTTT.